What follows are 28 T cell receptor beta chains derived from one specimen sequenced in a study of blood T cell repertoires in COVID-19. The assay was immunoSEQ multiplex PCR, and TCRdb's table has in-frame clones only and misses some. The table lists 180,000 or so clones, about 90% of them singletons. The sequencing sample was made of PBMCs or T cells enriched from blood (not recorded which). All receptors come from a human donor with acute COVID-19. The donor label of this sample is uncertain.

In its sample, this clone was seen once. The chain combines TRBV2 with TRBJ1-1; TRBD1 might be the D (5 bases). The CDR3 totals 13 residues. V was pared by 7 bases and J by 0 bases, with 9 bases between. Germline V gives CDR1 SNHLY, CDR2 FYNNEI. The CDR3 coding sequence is TGTGCCAGCAAGGGACTGCTGAACACTGAAGCTTTCTTT. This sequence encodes CASKGLLNTEAFF.

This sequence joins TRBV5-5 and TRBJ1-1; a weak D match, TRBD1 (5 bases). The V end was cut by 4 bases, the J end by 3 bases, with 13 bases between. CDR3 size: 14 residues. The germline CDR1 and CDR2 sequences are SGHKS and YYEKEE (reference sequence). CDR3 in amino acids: CASSQLSRDTEAFF. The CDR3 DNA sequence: TGTGCCAGCAGCCAACTTTCCAGGGACACTGAAGCTTTCTTT.

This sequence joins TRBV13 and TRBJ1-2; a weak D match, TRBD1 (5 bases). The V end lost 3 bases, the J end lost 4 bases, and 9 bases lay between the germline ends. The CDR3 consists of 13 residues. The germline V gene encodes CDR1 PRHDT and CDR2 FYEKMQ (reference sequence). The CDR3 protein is CASSLTDFYGYTF. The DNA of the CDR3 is TGTGCCAGCAGCTTGACAGACTTCTATGGCTACACCTTC.

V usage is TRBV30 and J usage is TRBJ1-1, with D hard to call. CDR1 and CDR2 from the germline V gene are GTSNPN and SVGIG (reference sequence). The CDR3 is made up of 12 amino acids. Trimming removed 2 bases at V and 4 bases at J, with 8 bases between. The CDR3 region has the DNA TGTGCCTGGAGTTCAGTAAGCACTGAAGCTTTCTTT. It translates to CAWSSVSTEAFF.

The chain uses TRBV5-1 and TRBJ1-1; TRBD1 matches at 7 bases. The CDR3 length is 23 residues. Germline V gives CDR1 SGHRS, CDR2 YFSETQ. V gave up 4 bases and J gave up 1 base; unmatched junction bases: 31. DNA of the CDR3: TGCGCCAGCAGCCAAACGTCTTACAGGGGTATTTCGTTCGTTCCGAGGACGAACACTGAAGCTTTCTTT. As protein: CASSQTSYRGISFVPRTNTEAFF.

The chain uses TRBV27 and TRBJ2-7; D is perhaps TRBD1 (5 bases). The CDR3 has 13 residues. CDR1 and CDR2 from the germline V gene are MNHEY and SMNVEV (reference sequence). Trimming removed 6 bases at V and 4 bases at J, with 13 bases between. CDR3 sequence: CASSRLSGYEQYF. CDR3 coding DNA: TGTGCCAGCAGCCGACTCTCAGGGTACGAGCAGTACTTC.

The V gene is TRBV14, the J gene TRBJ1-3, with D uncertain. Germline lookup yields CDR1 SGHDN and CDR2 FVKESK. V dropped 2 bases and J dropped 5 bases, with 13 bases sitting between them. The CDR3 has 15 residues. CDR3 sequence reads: CASSQRGGLRNTIYF. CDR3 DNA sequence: TGTGCCAGCAGCCAACGAGGTGGACTTCGAAACACCATATATTTT.

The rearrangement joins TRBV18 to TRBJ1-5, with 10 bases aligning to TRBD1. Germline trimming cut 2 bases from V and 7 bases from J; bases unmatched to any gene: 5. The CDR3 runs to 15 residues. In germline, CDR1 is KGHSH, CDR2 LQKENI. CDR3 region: CASSPGQGDGQPQHF. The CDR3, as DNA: TGTGCCAGCTCACCAGGACAGGGGGACGGGCAGCCCCAGCATTTT.

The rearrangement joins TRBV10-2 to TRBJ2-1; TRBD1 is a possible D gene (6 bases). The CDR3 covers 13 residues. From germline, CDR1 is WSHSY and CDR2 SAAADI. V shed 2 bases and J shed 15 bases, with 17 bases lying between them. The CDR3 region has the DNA TGCGCCAGCAGTGAGGAGAGGGTTCGAGGGGGGTTCTTC. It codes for CASSEERVRGGFF.

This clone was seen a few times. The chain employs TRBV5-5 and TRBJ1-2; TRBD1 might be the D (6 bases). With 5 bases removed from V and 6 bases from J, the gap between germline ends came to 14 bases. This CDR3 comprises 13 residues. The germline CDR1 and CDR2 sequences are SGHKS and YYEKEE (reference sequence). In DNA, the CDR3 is TGTGCCAGCAGTCCCCGGGGGGCGGATGGCTACACCTTC. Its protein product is CASSPRGADGYTF.

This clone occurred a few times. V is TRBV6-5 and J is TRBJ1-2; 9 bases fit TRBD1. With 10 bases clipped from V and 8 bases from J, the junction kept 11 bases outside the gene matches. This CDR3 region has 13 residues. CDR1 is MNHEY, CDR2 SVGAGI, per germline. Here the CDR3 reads CAIARTGALGYTF. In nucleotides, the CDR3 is TGTGCCATCGCCCGGACAGGGGCATTAGGCTACACCTTC.

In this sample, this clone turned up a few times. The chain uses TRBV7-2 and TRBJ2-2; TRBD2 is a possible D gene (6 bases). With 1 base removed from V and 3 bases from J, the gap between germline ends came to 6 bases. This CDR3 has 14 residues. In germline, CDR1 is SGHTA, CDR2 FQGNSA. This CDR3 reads CASSLGGDTGELFF. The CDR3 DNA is TGTGCCAGCAGCTTAGGGGGGGACACCGGGGAGCTGTTTTTT.

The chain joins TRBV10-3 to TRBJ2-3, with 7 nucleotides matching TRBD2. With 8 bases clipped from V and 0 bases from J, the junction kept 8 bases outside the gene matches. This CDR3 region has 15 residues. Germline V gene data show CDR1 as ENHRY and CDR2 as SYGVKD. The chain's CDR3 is CAIGESGESTDTQYF. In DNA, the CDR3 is TGTGCCATCGGGGAAAGCGGGGAAAGCACAGATACGCAGTATTTT.

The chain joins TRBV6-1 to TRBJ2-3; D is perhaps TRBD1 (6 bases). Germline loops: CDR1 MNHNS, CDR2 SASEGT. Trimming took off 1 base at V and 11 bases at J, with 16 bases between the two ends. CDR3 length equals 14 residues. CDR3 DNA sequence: TGTGCCAGCAGTGAAGGGGGGCCTCGAGACATGCAGTATTTT. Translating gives CASSEGGPRDMQYF.

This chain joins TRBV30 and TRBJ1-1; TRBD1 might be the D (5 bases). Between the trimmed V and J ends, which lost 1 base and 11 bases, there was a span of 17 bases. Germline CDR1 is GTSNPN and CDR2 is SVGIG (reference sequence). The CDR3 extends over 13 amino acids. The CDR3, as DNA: TGTGCCTGGAGTGCGGGGAGGGGCGCCATTGCTTTCTTT. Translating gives CAWSAGRGAIAFF.

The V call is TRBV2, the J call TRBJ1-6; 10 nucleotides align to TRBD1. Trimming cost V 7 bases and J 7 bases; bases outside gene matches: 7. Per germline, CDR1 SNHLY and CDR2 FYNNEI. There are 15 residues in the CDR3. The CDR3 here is CASKISDRGNSPLHF. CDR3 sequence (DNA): TGTGCCAGCAAAATCTCGGACAGGGGGAATTCACCCCTCCACTTT. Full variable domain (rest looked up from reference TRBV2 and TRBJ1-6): EPEVTQTPSHQVTQMGQEVILRCVPISNHLYFYWYRQILGQKVEFLVSFYNNEISEKSEIFDDQFSVERPDGSNFTLKIRSTKLEDSAMYFCASKISDRGNSPLHFGNGTRLTVT.

The CDR3 sequence is CASSYRDIVAYEQYF. CDR3 bases: TGTGCCAGCAGCTACCGGGACATAGTAGCCTACGAGCAGTACTTC. V usage is TRBV6-5 and J usage is TRBJ2-7; perhaps TRBD1 as D (6 bases). Germline loops: CDR1 MNHEY, CDR2 SVGAGI. This CDR3 comprises 15 residues. Deletions cut 6 bases from V and 2 bases from J, with 17 bases between.

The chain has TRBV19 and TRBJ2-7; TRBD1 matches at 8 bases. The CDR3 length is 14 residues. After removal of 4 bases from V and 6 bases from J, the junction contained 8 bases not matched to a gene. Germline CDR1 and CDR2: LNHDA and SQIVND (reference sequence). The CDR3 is CASSTTGGQGEQYF. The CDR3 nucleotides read TGTGCCAGTAGTACTACCGGAGGACAGGGCGAGCAGTACTTC.

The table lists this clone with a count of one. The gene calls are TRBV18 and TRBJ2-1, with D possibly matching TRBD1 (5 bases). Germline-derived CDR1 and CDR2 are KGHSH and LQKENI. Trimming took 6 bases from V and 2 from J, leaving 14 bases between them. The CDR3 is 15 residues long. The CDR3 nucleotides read TGTGCCAGCTCCACCTCTAAGGGGACCTACAATGAGCAGTTCTTC. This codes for CASSTSKGTYNEQFF.

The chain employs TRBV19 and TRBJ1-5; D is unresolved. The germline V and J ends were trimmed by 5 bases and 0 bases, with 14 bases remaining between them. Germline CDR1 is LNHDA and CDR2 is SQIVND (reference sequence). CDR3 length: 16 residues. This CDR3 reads CASSPPGVFSNQPQHF. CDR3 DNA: TGTGCCAGTAGTCCCCCGGGAGTCTTTAGCAATCAGCCCCAGCATTTT.

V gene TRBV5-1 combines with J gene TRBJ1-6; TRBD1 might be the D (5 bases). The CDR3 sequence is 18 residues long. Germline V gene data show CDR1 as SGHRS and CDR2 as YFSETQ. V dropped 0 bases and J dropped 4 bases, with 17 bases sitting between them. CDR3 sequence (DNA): TGCGCCAGCAGCTTGGACTGGGAGCGGGACGGGTATAATTCACCCCTCCACTTT. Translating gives CASSLDWERDGYNSPLHF.

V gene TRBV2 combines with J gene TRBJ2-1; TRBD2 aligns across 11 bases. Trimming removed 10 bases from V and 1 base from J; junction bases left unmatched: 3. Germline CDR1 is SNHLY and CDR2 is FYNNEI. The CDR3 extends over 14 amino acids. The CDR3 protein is CATGTSGSYNEQFF. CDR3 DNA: TGTGCCACCGGGACTAGCGGTTCCTACAATGAGCAGTTCTTC.

The CDR3 here is CASSGPGQGANGANVLTF. As DNA, the CDR3 is TGTGCCAGCAGCGGCCCGGGACAGGGGGCGAACGGGGCCAACGTCCTGACTTTC. This chain uses TRBV9 with TRBJ2-6; 12 nucleotides match TRBD1. This CDR3 is 18 amino acids long. The V segment lost 3 bases and the J segment 4 bases; nucleotides outside the gene matches: 8. Germline-derived CDR1 and CDR2 are SGDLS and YYNGEE.

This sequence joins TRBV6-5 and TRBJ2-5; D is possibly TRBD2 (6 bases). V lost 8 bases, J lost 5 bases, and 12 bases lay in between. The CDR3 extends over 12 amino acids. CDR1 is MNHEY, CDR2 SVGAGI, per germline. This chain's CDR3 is CASWRDRETQYF. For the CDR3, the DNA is TGTGCCAGCTGGCGGGACCGGGAGACCCAGTACTTC.

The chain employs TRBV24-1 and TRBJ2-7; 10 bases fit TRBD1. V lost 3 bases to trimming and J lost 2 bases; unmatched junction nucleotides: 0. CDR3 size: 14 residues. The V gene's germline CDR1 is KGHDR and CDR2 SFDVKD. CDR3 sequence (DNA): TGTGCCACCAGTGATGGGACAGGGGCCTACGAGCAGTACTTC. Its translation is CATSDGTGAYEQYF.

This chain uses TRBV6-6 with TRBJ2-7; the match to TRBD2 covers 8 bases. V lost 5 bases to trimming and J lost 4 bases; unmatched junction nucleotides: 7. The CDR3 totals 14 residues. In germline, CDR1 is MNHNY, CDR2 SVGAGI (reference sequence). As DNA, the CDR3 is TGTGCCAGCAGTCCCCCAGCGGGAGAATACGAGCAGTACTTC. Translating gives CASSPPAGEYEQYF.

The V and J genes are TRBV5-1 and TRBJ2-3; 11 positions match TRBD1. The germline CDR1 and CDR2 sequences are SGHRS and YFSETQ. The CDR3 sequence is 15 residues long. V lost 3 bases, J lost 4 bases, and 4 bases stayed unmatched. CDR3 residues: CASSSRDRGADTQYF. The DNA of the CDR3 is TGCGCCAGCAGCTCCCGGGACAGGGGGGCAGATACGCAGTATTTT.

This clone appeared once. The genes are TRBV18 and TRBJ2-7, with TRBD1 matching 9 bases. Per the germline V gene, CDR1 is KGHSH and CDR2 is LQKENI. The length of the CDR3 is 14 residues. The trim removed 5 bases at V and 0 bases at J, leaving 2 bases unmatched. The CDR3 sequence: CASSWDRDSYEQYF. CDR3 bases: TGTGCCAGCTCATGGGACAGGGACTCCTACGAGCAGTACTTC.